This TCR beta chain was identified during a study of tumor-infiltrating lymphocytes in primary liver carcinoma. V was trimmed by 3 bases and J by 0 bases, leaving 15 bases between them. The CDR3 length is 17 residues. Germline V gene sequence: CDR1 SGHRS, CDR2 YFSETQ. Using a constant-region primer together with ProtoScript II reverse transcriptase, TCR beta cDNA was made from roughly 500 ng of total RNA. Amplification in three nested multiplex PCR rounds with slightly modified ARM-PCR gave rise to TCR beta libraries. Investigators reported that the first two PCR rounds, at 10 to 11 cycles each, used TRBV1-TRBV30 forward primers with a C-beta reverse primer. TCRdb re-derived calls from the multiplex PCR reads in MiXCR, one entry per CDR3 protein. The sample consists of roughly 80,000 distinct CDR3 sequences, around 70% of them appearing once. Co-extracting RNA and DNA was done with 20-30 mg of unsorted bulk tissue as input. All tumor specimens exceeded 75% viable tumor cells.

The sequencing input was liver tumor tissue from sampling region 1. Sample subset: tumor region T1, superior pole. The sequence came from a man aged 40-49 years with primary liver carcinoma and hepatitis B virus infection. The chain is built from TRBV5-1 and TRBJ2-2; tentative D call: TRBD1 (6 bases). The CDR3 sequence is CASSWKPAGANTGELFF. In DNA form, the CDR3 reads TGCGCCAGCAGCTGGAAGCCCGCAGGGGCGAACACCGGGGAGCTGTTTTTT.